The sequence of this TCR beta chain was determined in a study of blood T cell repertoires in COVID-19. Participants spanned ages about 18 to 90 years and resided in fewer than 30 US areas. Participant-given clinical history determined each cohort assignment. Each exposed participant met a COVID-19 case in the 2 weeks preceding study entry. The V gene's germline CDR1 is ENHRY and CDR2 SYGVKD. V gave up 11 bases and J gave up 2 bases; unmatched junction bases: 2. This CDR3 is 13 amino acids long. Authors' methods: Nucleated cell counts were estimated from reference gene primer amplification. Only in-frame clones appear in the TCRdb table, and some are missing; sequencing was by immunoSEQ multiplex PCR. The V and J calls and clone size are taken from that table; D and trimming were inferred from the DNA. The table has 400,000 to 500,000 clones, roughly 88% seen once; the top ten hold about 1.4%. The count of this clone is one.

This receptor was taken from a young woman who had been exposed to COVID-19. This rearrangement joins TRBV10-3 to TRBJ1-5, with 11 bases that match TRBD1. The source material was PBMCs or T cells enriched from blood (not recorded which). The CDR3 sequence is CAGGQGGNQPQHF. The DNA for the CDR3 is TGTGCCGGGGGACAGGGGGGCAATCAGCCCCAGCATTTT.